The clone carrying this T cell receptor beta chain was found a few times. The antigen is not known. Donors sampled were nominally healthy, though unrecorded immune exposures were likely. V lost 2 bases to trimming and J lost 7 bases, with 13 bases between them. The CDR3 is made up of 15 amino acids. Germline-derived CDR1 and CDR2 are SGDLS and YYNGEE. This record belongs to a study of cytomegalovirus exposure and HLA in healthy donors. Background on the study: Clustering assigned 70% to 90% of the approximately 390 genotyped donors to the Caucasian-associated ancestry cluster. General study findings and limits: Later on, an analysis tied 15,000 to 20,000 TCR beta sequences to HLA alleles at 0.05 false discovery rate. An analysis done earlier found most TCR beta V segments productive about 87% or about 30% of the time.

The PCR contained 60 Vbeta and 13 Jbeta primers. Using immunoSEQ multiplex PCR, the repertoire was profiled, and TCRdb retains in-frame clones only, with some absent. The repertoire holds 150,000 to 170,000 clones, with roughly 80% as singletons. The rearrangement links TRBV9 to TRBJ2-6; D remains unclear. This TCR came from a man under 40 in good health and CMV-seropositive. Sequencing was carried out using PBMCs. The CDR3: CASSVEAAQANVLTF. The DNA of the CDR3 is TGTGCCAGCAGCGTTGAGGCAGCTCAAGCCAACGTCCTGACTTTC.